The 15 T cell receptor beta chains given below trace back to one sample, sequenced in a study of blood T cells in healthy people across ages. For the second PCR, which ran for 7 to 11 cycles, a sample-barcoded 5' primer and a J-beta primer mix were used. Using its own MiXCR run on the 5' RACE reads, TCRdb lists one record per CDR3 protein. The sample records hundreds of thousands of distinct CDR3 sequences, around three fifths being singletons. The source material was blood. The source of these receptors is a man aged 55 to 70 in good health.

The V and J genes are TRBV15 and TRBJ2-3, with TRBD1 matching over 8 bases. In germline, CDR1 is LNHNV, CDR2 YYDKDF (reference sequence). V gave up 3 bases and J gave up 6 bases; unmatched junction bases: 23. CDR3 length equals 20 residues. The CDR3 DNA reads TGTGCCACCAGCAGGGGTGGGCGCCCAGGACAGGGATCGGCGTGGGATACGCAGTATTTT. Amino acids: CATSRGGRPGQGSAWDTQYF.

The rearrangement links TRBV28 to TRBJ2-7; the D is unclear. TRBJ2-5 explains the end of the DNA better; the J call may be wrong. The CDR3 totals 16 residues. Germline CDR1 MDHEN, CDR2 SYDVKM. CDR3 amino acids: CASSSPTTSPGETQYF. CDR3 nucleotide sequence: TGTGCCAGCAGTTCTCCCACCACATCCCCTGGGGAGACCCAGTACTTC.

V and J are TRBV5-6 and TRBJ2-1; no clear D gene. There are 14 residues in the CDR3. The V end lost 4 bases, the J end lost 6 bases, and 14 bases lay between the germline ends. Per the germline V gene, CDR1 is SGHDT and CDR2 is YYEEEE. CDR3 coding DNA: TGTGCCAGCAGCGTGTTAGAAGGGCTCAATGAGCAGTTCTTC. This gives the protein CASSVLEGLNEQFF.

This chain joins TRBV27 and TRBJ1-2, with 7 positions matching TRBD1. Trimming at V came to 7 bases and at J to 2 bases, leaving 10 bases not matched to a gene. Germline CDR1 MNHEY, CDR2 SMNVEV (reference sequence). The CDR3 has 15 residues. This CDR3 reads CASTPRTGYNYGYTF. DNA of the CDR3: TGTGCCAGCACCCCACGGACAGGATACAACTATGGCTACACCTTC.

This chain links TRBV6-2 or TRBV6-3 with TRBJ2-3, with 11 positions matching TRBD2. With V trimmed by 8 bases and J by 6 bases, 7 bases remained unmatched. Germline values: CDR1 MNHEY, CDR2 SVGEGT. The CDR3 consists of 14 residues. The CDR3 here is CASARLAGLDTQYF. The CDR3, as DNA: TGTGCCAGCGCGAGACTAGCGGGGTTGGATACGCAGTATTTT.

The chain carries TRBV6-6 and TRBJ2-4, with 8 nucleotides matching TRBD1. The CDR3 is made up of 13 amino acids. Germline V gene sequence: CDR1 MNHNY, CDR2 SVGAGI (reference sequence). V lost 5 bases and J lost 12; bases outside the gene matches: 9. The CDR3: CASSQGTGTAQYF. CDR3 sequence (DNA): TGTGCCAGCAGTCAAGGGACAGGAACAGCTCAGTACTTC.

V usage is TRBV5-4 and J usage is TRBJ2-1; 7 bases line up with TRBD2. There are 14 residues in the CDR3. Trimming at V came to 5 bases and at J to 5 bases, leaving 7 bases not matched to a gene. Germline V gives CDR1 SGHNT, CDR2 YYREEE (reference sequence). The CDR3 region is CASRPTSLHNEQFF. CDR3 nucleotides: TGTGCCAGCAGACCGACTAGCTTACACAATGAGCAGTTCTTC. Full variable domain (rest looked up from reference TRBV5-4 and TRBJ2-1): ETGVTQSPTHLIKTRGQQVTLRCSSQSGHNTVSWYQQALGQGPQFIFQYYREEENGRGNFPPRFSGLQFPNYSSELNVNALELDDSALYLCASRPTSLHNEQFFGPGTRLTVL.

A note on this clonotype: The junction departs from germline at one end; a sequencing error may be responsible. This chain connects TRBV4-1 to TRBJ2-5, with 10 bases lining up with TRBD1. Germline V gene sequence: CDR1 MGHRA, CDR2 YSYEKL. The CDR3 length is 17 residues. The CDR3 bases are TGCGCCGGCAGCCAAAGTTCCGGGACAGGGGTAGGGGAGACCCAGTACTTC. This sequence encodes CAGSQSSGTGVGETQYF.

This clonotype was counted a few times. The chain combines TRBV28 with TRBJ2-1; 9 bases line up with TRBD1. CDR3 size: 14 residues. The junction had 8 bases not matched to a gene; V was cut back by 4 bases and J by 10 bases. Germline V gene data show CDR1 as MDHEN and CDR2 as SYDVKM. The DNA for the CDR3 is TGTGCCAGCAGTTCGGGACAGGGTTGGGTCGAGCAGTTCTTC. Its protein is CASSSGQGWVEQFF.

The rearrangement links TRBV12-3 or TRBV12-4 to TRBJ2-7; D uncertain. V lost 6 bases and J lost 6, with 15 bases in between. The CDR3 spans 13 residues. The CDR3 DNA follows: TGTGCCAGCAGCCCCGACGGGTGGCTCGAGCAGTACTTC. It translates to CASSPDGWLEQYF.

Here the CDR3 DNA reads TGCGCCAGCAGCCCTGGCAGGGCCTCCTACGAGCAGTACTTC. It specifies CASSPGRASYEQYF. This chain links TRBV4-1 with TRBJ2-7; D is perhaps TRBD1 (5 bases). Germline lookup yields CDR1 MGHRA and CDR2 YSYEKL. The CDR3 has 14 residues. The ends were cut back, 4 bases at V and 0 bases at J, with 10 bases in the middle.

The chain carries TRBV20-1 and TRBJ2-1; 14 bases line up with TRBD2. In germline, CDR1 is DFQATT, CDR2 SNEGSKA (reference sequence). There are 17 residues in the CDR3. With V trimmed by 0 bases and J by 9 bases, 10 bases remained unmatched. The CDR3 region is CSARDPTSGGAIIEQFF. CDR3 coding DNA: TGCAGTGCTAGAGATCCGACTAGCGGGGGGGCAATAATTGAGCAGTTCTTC.

This clonotype was counted a single time. The chain joins TRBV20-1 to TRBJ2-5, with 8 bases identical to TRBD1. J was trimmed by 2 bases and V by 4 bases; bases with no gene match: 6. This CDR3 has 14 amino acids. Germline CDR1 reads DFQATT; CDR2 reads SNEGSKA (reference sequence). CDR3 protein: CSATGQGIQETQYF. Here the CDR3 DNA reads TGCAGTGCTACCGGACAGGGCATACAAGAGACCCAGTACTTC.

The count of this clonotype is one. This chain joins TRBV5-1 and TRBJ1-1; tentatively, D is TRBD1 (6 bases). Deletions cut 3 bases from V and 2 bases from J, with 11 bases between. This CDR3 has 14 residues. Germline V gene data show CDR1 as SGHRS and CDR2 as YFSETQ. CDR3 DNA sequence: TGCGCCAGCAGCTCTCCGGACAGTAACACTGAAGCTTTCTTT. Amino acids: CASSSPDSNTEAFF.

The chain has TRBV4-2 and TRBJ2-3, with TRBD2 matching 11 bases. Germline CDR1 and CDR2: LGHNA and YNFKEQ. The ends lost 2 bases at V and 1 base at J; junction bases unmatched: 11. There are 19 residues in the CDR3. The CDR3 DNA reads TGTGCCAGCAGCCAAAATCAGGCTAGCGGGGGGCAACGCACAGATACGCAGTATTTT. This translates into CASSQNQASGGQRTDTQYF.